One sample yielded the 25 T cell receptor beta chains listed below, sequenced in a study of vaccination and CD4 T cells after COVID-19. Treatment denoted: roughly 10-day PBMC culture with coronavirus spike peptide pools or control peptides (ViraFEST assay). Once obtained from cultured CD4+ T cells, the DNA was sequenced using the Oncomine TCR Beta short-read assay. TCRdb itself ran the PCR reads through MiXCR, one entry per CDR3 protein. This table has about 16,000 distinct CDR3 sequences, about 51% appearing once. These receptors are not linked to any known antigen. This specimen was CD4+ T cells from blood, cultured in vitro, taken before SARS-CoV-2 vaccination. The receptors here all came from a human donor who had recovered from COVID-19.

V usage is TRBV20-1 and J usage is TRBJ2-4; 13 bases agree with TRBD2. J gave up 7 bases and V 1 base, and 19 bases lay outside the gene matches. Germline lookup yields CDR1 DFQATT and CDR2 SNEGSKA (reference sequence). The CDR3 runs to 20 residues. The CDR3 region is CSARGPRGLAGRSRRNIQYF. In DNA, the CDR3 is TGCAGTGCTAGAGGCCCTCGGGGACTAGCGGGACGGTCCAGGAGGAACATTCAGTACTTC.

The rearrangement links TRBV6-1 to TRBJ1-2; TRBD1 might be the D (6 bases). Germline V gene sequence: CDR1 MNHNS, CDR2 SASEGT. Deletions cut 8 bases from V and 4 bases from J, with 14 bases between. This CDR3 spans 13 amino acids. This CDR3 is CASRRTDVYGYTF. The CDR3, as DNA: TGTGCCAGCCGACGGACAGACGTCTATGGCTACACCTTC.

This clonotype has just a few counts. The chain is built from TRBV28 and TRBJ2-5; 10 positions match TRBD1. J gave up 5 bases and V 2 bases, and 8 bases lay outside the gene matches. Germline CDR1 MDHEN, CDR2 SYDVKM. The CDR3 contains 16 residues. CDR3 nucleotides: TGTGCCAGCAGTTTAGGGGGACAGGGGCGATTGGAGACCCAGTACTTC. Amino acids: CASSLGGQGRLETQYF.

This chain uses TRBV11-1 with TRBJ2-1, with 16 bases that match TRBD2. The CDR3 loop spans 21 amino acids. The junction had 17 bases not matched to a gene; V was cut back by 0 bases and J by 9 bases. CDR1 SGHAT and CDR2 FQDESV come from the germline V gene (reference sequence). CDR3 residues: CASSLALGPQGTSGRAGEQFF. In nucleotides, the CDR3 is TGTGCCAGCAGCTTAGCGCTAGGACCTCAAGGGACTAGCGGGAGGGCGGGTGAGCAGTTCTTC.

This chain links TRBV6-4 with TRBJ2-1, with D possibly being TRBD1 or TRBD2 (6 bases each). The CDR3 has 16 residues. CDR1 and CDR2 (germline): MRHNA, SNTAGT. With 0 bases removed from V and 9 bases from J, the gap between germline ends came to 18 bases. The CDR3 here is CASSDSGTSTGFEQFF. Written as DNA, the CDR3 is TGTGCCAGCAGTGACTCAGGGACTTCGACAGGTTTTGAGCAGTTCTTC.

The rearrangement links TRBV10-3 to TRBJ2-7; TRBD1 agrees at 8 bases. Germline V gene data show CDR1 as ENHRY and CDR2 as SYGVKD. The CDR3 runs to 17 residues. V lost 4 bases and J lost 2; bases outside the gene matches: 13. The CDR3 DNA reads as TGTGCCATCAGTGGGTCCCGAAACAGGGGGGCCGCCTACGAGCAGTACTTC. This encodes CAISGSRNRGAAYEQYF.

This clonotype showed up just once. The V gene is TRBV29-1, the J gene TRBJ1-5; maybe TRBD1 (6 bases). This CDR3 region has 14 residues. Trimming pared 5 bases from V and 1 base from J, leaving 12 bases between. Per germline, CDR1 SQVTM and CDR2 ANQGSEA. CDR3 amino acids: CSVRDTQSNQPQHF. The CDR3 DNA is TGCAGCGTTAGGGACACCCAAAGCAATCAGCCCCAGCATTTT.

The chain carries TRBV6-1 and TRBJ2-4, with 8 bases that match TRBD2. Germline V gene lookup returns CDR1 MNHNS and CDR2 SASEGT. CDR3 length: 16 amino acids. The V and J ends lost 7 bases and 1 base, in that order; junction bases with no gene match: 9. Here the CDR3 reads CASTVNPGGAKNIQYF. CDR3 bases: TGTGCCAGCACCGTCAACCCGGGGGGGGCCAAAAACATTCAGTACTTC.

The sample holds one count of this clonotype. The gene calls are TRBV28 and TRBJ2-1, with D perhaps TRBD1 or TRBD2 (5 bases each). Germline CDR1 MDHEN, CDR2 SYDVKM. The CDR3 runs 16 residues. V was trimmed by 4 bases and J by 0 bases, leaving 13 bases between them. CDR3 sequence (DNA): TGTGCCAGCAGTTCCCTCCCCGGGGCCTCCTACAATGAGCAGTTCTTC. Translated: CASSSLPGASYNEQFF.

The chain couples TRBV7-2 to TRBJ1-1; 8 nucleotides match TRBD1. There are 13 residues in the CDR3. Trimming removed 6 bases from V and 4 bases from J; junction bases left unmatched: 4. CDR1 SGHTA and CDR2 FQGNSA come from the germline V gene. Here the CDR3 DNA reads TGTGCCAGCAGACGGACAGGGTTCACTGAAGCTTTCTTT. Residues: CASRRTGFTEAFF.

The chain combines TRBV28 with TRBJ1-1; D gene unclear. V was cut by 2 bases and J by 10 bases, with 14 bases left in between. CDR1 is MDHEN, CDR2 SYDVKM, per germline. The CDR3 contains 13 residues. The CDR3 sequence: CASSLTLGIIAFF. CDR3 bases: TGTGCCAGCAGTTTAACCCTGGGCATAATAGCTTTCTTT.

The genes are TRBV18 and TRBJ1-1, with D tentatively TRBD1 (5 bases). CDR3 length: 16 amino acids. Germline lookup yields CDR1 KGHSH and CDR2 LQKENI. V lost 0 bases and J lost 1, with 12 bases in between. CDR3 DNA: TGTGCCAGCTCACCACCATCAGGGCGAAAGAACACTGAAGCTTTCTTT. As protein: CASSPPSGRKNTEAFF.

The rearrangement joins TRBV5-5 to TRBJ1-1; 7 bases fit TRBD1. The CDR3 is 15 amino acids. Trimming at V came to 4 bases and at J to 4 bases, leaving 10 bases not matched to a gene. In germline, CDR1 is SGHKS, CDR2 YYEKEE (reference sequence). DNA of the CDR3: TGTGCCAGCAGCCCAGCGACAGGGACGGGCACTGAAGCTTTCTTT. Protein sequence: CASSPATGTGTEAFF.

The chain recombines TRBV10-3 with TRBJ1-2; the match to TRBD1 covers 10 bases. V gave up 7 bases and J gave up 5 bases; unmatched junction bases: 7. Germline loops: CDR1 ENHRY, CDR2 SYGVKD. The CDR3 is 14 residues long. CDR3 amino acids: CAIKEDRGAYGYTF. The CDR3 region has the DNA TGTGCCATCAAGGAGGACAGGGGGGCTTATGGCTACACCTTC.

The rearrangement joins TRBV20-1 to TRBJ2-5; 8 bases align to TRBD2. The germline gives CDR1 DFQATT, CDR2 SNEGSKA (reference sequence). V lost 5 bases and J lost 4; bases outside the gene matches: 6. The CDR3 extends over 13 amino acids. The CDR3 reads CSAPKAGVETQYF. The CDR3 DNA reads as TGCAGTGCTCCAAAAGCGGGAGTAGAGACCCAGTACTTC.

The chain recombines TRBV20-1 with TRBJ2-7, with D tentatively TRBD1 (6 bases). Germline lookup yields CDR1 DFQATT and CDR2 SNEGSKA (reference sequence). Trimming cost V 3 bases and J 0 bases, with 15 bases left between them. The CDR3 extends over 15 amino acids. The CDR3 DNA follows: TGCAGTGCTAGGCTCCGTGGGGGCAACTCCTACGAGCAGTACTTC. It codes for CSARLRGGNSYEQYF.

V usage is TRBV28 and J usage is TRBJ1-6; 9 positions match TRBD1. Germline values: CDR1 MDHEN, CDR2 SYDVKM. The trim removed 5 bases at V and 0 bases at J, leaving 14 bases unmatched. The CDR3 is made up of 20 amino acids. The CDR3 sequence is CASSRDRAQRGLSYNSPLHF. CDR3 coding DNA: TGTGCCAGCAGTCGGGACAGGGCACAAAGGGGGCTCTCCTATAATTCACCCCTCCACTTT.

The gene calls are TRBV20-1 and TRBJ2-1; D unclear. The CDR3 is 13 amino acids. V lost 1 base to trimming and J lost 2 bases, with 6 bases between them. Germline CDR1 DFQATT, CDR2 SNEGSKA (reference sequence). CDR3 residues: CSARGLAYNEQFF. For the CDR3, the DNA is TGCAGTGCTAGAGGTCTGGCCTACAATGAGCAGTTCTTC.

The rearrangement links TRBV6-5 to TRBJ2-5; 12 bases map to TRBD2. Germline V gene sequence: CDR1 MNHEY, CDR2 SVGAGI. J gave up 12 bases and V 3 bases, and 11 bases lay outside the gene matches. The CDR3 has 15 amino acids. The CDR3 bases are TGTGCCAGCAGTTATTACAGGGCTAGCGGGAGGGCTGAGTACTTC. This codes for CASSYYRASGRAEYF.

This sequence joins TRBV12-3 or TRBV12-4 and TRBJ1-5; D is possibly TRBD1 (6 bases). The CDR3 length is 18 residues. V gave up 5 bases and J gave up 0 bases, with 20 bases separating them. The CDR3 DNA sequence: TGTGCCAGCAGTCAAAGCTACGGACAGCTTCTTAGCAATCAGCCCCAGCATTTT. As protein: CASSQSYGQLLSNQPQHF.

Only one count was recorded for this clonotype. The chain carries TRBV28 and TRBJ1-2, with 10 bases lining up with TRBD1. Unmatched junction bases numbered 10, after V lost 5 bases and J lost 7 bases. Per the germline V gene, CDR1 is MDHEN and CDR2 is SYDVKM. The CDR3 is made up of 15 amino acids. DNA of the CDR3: TGTGCCAGCAGTCCGACCCGACAGGGGGCTAGTGGCTACACCTTC. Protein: CASSPTRQGASGYTF.

The CDR3 bases are TGTGCCACCAGCAGAGGGTCTTTCGGGACGAACACCGGGGAGCTGTTTTTT. It yields the protein CATSRGSFGTNTGELFF. The chain has TRBV15 and TRBJ2-2; D is possibly TRBD2 (5 bases). The CDR3 extends over 17 amino acids. Trimming shortened V by 1 base and J by 0 bases, and 12 bases separated the two germline ends. The germline V gene has CDR1 LNHNV and CDR2 YYDKDF (reference sequence).

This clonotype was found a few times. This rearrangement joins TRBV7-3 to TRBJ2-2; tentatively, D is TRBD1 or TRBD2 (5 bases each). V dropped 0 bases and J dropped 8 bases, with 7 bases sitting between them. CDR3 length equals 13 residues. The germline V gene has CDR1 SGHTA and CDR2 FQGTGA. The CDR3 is CASSLTWGGELFF. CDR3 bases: TGTGCCAGCAGCTTAACGTGGGGGGGGGAGCTGTTTTTT.

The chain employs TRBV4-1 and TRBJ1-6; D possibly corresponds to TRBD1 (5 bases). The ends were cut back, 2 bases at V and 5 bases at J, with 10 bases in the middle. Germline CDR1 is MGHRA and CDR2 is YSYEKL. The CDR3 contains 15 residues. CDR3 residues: CASSQPRVDNSPLHF. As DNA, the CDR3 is TGCGCCAGCAGCCAACCCAGGGTTGATAATTCACCCCTCCACTTT.

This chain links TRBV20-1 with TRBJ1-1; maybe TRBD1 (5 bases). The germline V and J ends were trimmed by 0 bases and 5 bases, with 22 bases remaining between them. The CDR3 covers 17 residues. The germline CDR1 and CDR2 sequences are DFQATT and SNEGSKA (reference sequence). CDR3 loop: CSARDLQGIMGETEAFF. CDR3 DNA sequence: TGCAGTGCTAGAGATCTTCAGGGAATTATGGGGGAAACTGAAGCTTTCTTT.